This T cell receptor (beta chain) was captured in a study of cytomegalovirus exposure and HLA in healthy donors. Concerning this clone itself: Its antigen is not known.

Findings and limits, study-wide: Presence/absence analyses took donor sequencing depth as roughly uniform. Most observed TCR sequences were rare, whereas some public TCRs were detected in many donors. Altogether, 150 to 200 TCR beta chains were recorded as cytomegalovirus-associated.

V was shortened by 6 bases and J by 7 bases, with 16 bases between the two germline ends. CDR3 length equals 13 residues. Although they were nominally healthy when sampled, donors likely had unrecorded immune exposures. The PCR was carried out with 60 Vbeta primers and 13 Jbeta primers. Some clones are missing from TCRdb's copy, which holds only in-frame ones; the method was immunoSEQ multiplex PCR. The sample carries roughly 100,000 clones, roughly three fifths recorded once. The receptor comes from a man aged 30 to 45 in good health and CMV-seropositive. The material sequenced was PBMCs. The chain has TRBV23-1 and TRBJ2-7, with D possibly TRBD2 on 6 matching bases. TRBV23-1 is filed as an ORF, its function uncertain. The CDR3 loop reads CASRSRGVEEQYF. The CDR3 coding sequence is TGCGCCAGCAGATCCCGCGGGGTGGAGGAGCAGTACTTC.